A single sample gave rise to the 3 T cell receptor beta chains below, sequenced in a study of blood T cell repertoires in COVID-19. Using immunoSEQ multiplex PCR, the repertoire was profiled, and TCRdb retains in-frame clones only, with some absent. The sample carries approximately 300,000 clones, approximately 89% recorded once. The sample was PBMCs or T cells enriched from blood (not recorded which). Every receptor here comes from a woman aged 30 to 39 who had recovered from COVID-19.

The chain uses TRBV7-2 and TRBJ2-3, with TRBD1 matching over 7 bases. The V gene end was trimmed by 0 bases and the J gene end by 1 base; junction bases not matched to a gene: 7. CDR3 length: 17 residues. Germline V gene sequence: CDR1 SGHTA, CDR2 FQGNSA. CDR3 sequence (DNA): TGTGCCAGCAGCTTAGCACCAGGGGGTCGGGGCACAGATACGCAGTATTTT. Translated: CASSLAPGGRGTDTQYF.

The gene calls are TRBV19 and TRBJ2-3; TRBD1 is a possible D gene (6 bases). The CDR3 has 16 residues. V was clipped by 3 bases and J by 5 bases, with 18 bases between them. The germline gives CDR1 LNHDA, CDR2 SQIVND (reference sequence). CDR3 coding DNA: TGTGCCAGTAGTATTTTGGGGGCAGGGCAGGGAGATACGCAGTATTTT. Translating gives CASSILGAGQGDTQYF.

The rearrangement links TRBV25-1 to TRBJ2-1; 8 bases are shared with TRBD2. The CDR3 sequence is 15 residues long. Germline V gene data show CDR1 as MGHDK and CDR2 as SYGVNS. V dropped 7 bases and J dropped 5; count of bases not matched to a gene: 10. The CDR3 sequence: CASTNLAGTHNEQFF. DNA of the CDR3: TGTGCCAGCACCAATTTAGCGGGAACCCACAATGAGCAGTTCTTC.